Following are 18 T cell receptor beta chains from one sample sequenced in a study of cytotoxic CD8 clonotypes in ibrutinib-treated CLL. Sequencing used immunoSEQ multiplex PCR; TCRdb keeps in-frame clones, though not all of them. The table records approximately 320,000 clones, over 55% of them present only once. The sample was PBMCs, taken after 36 months of ibrutinib treatment. These receptors came from a human donor with chronic lymphocytic leukemia.

This sequence joins TRBV6-6 and TRBJ1-3, with 11 nucleotides matching TRBD1. In germline, CDR1 is MNHNY, CDR2 SVGAGI (reference sequence). This CDR3 comprises 16 residues. V lost 2 bases, J lost 3 bases, and 3 bases stayed unmatched. The CDR3 DNA is TGTGCCAGCAGTTACCCGGGACAGGGGGTTGGAAACACCATATATTTT. Encoded protein: CASSYPGQGVGNTIYF.

The chain recombines TRBV10-1 with TRBJ2-1; no firm D call. CDR1 is WNHNN, CDR2 SYGVQD, per germline (reference sequence). V lost 10 bases and J 5 bases, leaving 9 bases between the germline ends. The CDR3 is 11 amino acids. The CDR3 protein is CATSADNEQFF. The CDR3 DNA reads TGCGCCACCTCCGCCGACAATGAGCAGTTCTTC.

The chain links TRBV5-1 to TRBJ2-7, with D unclear. The germline gives CDR1 SGHRS, CDR2 YFSETQ. The CDR3 sequence is 11 residues long. The V gene lost 2 bases and the J gene lost 6 bases, with 6 bases spanning the gap. The CDR3 DNA sequence: TGCGCCAGCAGCTTTGGCGGCGAGCAGTACTTC. This sequence encodes CASSFGGEQYF.

Here the CDR3 reads CASSPAGRTDTQYF. The CDR3 coding sequence is TGTGCCAGCAGCCCCGCTGGGCGCACAGATACGCAGTATTTT. V is TRBV9 and J is TRBJ2-3; D gene ambiguous. The germline V and J ends were trimmed by 4 bases and 1 base, with 10 bases remaining between them. The germline V gene has CDR1 SGDLS and CDR2 YYNGEE. The CDR3 spans 14 residues.

This clone has only one observation. The chain combines TRBV9 with TRBJ2-1; possible D gene TRBD2, 5 bases. V shed 3 bases and J shed 6 bases, with 16 bases lying between them. CDR1 is SGDLS, CDR2 YYNGEE, per germline. There are 15 residues in the CDR3. CDR3 region: CASSGQGGGLNEQFF. DNA of the CDR3: TGTGCCAGCAGCGGACAAGGTGGAGGCCTCAATGAGCAGTTCTTC.

Details on this clone: The junction and the germline gene differ at one end; a read error may be behind it. The chain joins TRBV29-1 to TRBJ2-7, with 8 bases matching TRBD1. Per the germline V gene, CDR1 is SQVTM and CDR2 is ANQGSEA. This CDR3 is 11 amino acids long. The CDR3 coding sequence is TGCAGCGTTGATGATGGGACAGGCAAAGACTTC. This translates into CSVDDGTGKDF.

CDR3 coding DNA: TGCGCCAGCAGCCAAAGCGGCACGCCGTTGGAGACCCAGTACTTC. This codes for CASSQSGTPLETQYF. The chain uses TRBV4-1 and TRBJ2-5; D is possibly TRBD2 (5 bases). Trimming stripped 2 bases from V and 5 bases from J, with 15 bases between. Germline V gene sequence: CDR1 MGHRA, CDR2 YSYEKL. This CDR3 contains 15 residues.

The chain links TRBV12-5 to TRBJ1-2; no firm D call. Germline CDR1 is LGHNT and CDR2 is FRNRAP. The V end lost 1 base, the J end lost 3 bases, and 6 bases lay between the germline ends. The CDR3 is made up of 13 amino acids. DNA for the CDR3: TGTGCTAGTGGTTTGGCAGTCCACTATGGCTACACCTTC. Amino acids: CASGLAVHYGYTF.

The genes are TRBV25-1 and TRBJ2-1; D remains ambiguous. Per germline, CDR1 MGHDK and CDR2 SYGVNS. This CDR3 comprises 16 residues. V was cut by 4 bases and J by 1 base, with 14 bases left in between. CDR3 sequence: CASSGDDRRSYNEQFF. The DNA of the CDR3 is TGTGCCAGCAGTGGAGACGACCGAAGGTCCTACAATGAGCAGTTCTTC.

A few counts support this clone. The chain couples TRBV5-1 to TRBJ1-2, with 7 bases aligning to TRBD1. Per germline, CDR1 SGHRS and CDR2 YFSETQ. Trimming at V came to 0 bases and at J to 1 base, leaving 3 bases not matched to a gene. This CDR3 is 15 amino acids long. The CDR3: CASSLEQGYNYGYTF. The CDR3 nucleotides read TGCGCCAGCAGCTTGGAACAGGGGTATAACTATGGCTACACCTTC.

The gene calls are TRBV6-6 and TRBJ2-2, with 8 bases aligning to TRBD1. The CDR3 length is 14 residues. CDR1 is MNHNY, CDR2 SVGAGI, per germline (reference sequence). V dropped 5 bases and J dropped 4; count of bases not matched to a gene: 3. This CDR3 reads CASSGQGSTGELFF. The CDR3 region has the DNA TGTGCCAGCAGTGGACAGGGATCCACCGGGGAGCTGTTTTTT.

This sequence joins TRBV6-4 and TRBJ2-3; 12 nucleotides line up with TRBD2. This CDR3 has 16 amino acids. Germline V lookup: CDR1 MRHNA, CDR2 SNTAGT. V dropped 5 bases and J dropped 2; count of bases not matched to a gene: 5. CDR3 in amino acids: CASSRTSGGFTDTQYF. The CDR3, as DNA: TGTGCCAGCAGTCGTACTAGCGGGGGGTTCACAGATACGCAGTATTTT.

The rearrangement links TRBV10-1 to TRBJ1-4; D unclear. Germline CDR1 and CDR2: WNHNN and SYGVQD (reference sequence). There are 14 residues in the CDR3. Trimming left V 0 bases short and J 11 bases short, with 13 bases between. The CDR3 DNA sequence: TGCGCCAGCAGTGAGTCGGGCCAAGGAACCAAACTGTTTTTT. This encodes CASSESGQGTKLFF.

The chain uses TRBV15 and TRBJ1-5, with a tentative D call TRBD1 (6 bases). V shed 4 bases and J shed 10 bases, with 17 bases lying between them. The CDR3 is made up of 14 amino acids. The germline V gene has CDR1 LNHNV and CDR2 YYDKDF (reference sequence). Here the CDR3 DNA reads TGTGCCACCAGCACTGGAGGGGGAAGTCAACCCCAGCATTTT. It codes for CATSTGGGSQPQHF.

The J gene is TRBJ2-1, the V gene TRBV6-6, with 9 bases identical to TRBD2. The CDR3 is made up of 15 amino acids. Germline loops: CDR1 MNHNY, CDR2 SVGAGI (reference sequence). The V and J ends lost 6 bases and 6 bases, in that order; junction bases with no gene match: 9. In DNA, the CDR3 is TGTGCCAGCAGAGGGGGACTAGCTGTTGCCAATGAGCAGTTCTTC. Translating gives CASRGGLAVANEQFF.

The rearrangement links TRBV7-9 to TRBJ2-1; D perhaps matches TRBD1 (6 bases). Trimming stripped 1 base from V and 9 bases from J, with 10 bases between. The length of the CDR3 is 13 residues. Germline V CDR1 and CDR2: SEHNR, FQNEAQ (reference sequence). CDR3 bases: TGTGCCAGCAGCTTAGTTACAGGGCCTGAGCAGTTCTTC. This encodes CASSLVTGPEQFF.

The chain is built from TRBV9 and TRBJ2-7; D uncertain. This CDR3 region has 14 residues. Per the germline V gene, CDR1 is SGDLS and CDR2 is YYNGEE. V lost 2 bases and J lost 3, with 12 bases in between. Here the CDR3 reads CASSVGSYSYEQYF. Written as DNA, the CDR3 is TGTGCCAGCAGCGTCGGATCCTACAGCTACGAGCAGTACTTC.

The chain employs TRBV6-5 and TRBJ1-1; D unresolved. The CDR3 totals 12 residues. Per germline, CDR1 MNHEY and CDR2 SVGAGI. Trimming removed 2 bases at V and 7 bases at J, with 8 bases between. The chain's CDR3 is CASSYAGGEAFF. The CDR3 region has the DNA TGTGCCAGCAGTTACGCAGGAGGTGAAGCTTTCTTT.